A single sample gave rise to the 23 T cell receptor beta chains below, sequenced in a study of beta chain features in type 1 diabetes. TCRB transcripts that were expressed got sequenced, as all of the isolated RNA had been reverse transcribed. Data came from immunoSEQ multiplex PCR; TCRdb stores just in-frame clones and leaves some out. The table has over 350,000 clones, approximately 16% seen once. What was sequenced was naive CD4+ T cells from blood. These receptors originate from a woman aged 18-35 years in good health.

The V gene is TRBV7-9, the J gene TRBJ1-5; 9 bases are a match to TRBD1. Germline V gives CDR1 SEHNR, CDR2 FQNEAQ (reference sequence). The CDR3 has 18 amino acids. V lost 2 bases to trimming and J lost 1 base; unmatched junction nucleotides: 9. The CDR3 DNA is TGTGCCAGCAGCTTATGGGGACAGGGTAAGACGAGCAATCAGCCCCAGCATTTT. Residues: CASSLWGQGKTSNQPQHF.

The CDR3 DNA is TGTGCCAGCAGCCAATCAAGGACAGGGGATACTGAAGCTTTCTTT. Protein: CASSQSRTGDTEAFF. The V call is TRBV16, the J call TRBJ1-1, with 9 positions matching TRBD1. From germline, CDR1 is KGHSY and CDR2 FQNENV. CDR3 length: 15 residues. Unmatched junction bases numbered 4, after V lost 0 bases and J lost 5 bases.

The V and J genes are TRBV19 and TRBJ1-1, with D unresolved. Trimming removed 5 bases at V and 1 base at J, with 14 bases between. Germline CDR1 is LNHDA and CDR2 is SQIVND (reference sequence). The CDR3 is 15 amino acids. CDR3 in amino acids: CASSAHGRGNTEAFF. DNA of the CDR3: TGTGCCAGTAGTGCACACGGTAGAGGGAACACTGAAGCTTTCTTT.

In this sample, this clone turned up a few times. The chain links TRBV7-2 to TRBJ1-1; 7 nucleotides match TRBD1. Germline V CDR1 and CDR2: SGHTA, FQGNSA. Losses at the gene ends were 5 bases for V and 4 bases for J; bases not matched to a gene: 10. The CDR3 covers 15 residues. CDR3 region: CASSARKGAGTEAFF. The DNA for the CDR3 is TGTGCCAGCAGCGCCCGTAAGGGGGCTGGCACTGAAGCTTTCTTT.

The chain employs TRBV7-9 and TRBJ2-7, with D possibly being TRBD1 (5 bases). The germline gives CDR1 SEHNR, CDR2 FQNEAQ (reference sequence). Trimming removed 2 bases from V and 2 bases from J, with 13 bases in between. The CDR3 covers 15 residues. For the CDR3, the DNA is TGTGCCAGCAGCTTAAGCCAGGGCTCACCCTACGAGCAGTACTTC. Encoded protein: CASSLSQGSPYEQYF.

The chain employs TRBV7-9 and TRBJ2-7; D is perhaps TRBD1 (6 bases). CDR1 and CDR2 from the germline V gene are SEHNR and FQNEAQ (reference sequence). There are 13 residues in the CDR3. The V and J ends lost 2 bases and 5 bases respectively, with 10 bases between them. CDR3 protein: CASSLIGGHEQYF. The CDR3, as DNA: TGTGCCAGCAGCTTAATAGGGGGACACGAGCAGTACTTC.

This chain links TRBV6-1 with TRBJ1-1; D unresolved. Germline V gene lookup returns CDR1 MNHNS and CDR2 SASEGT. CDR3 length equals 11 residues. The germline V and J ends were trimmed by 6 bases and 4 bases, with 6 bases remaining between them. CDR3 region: CASRYLTEAFF. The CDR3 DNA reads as TGTGCCAGCAGGTATCTCACTGAAGCTTTCTTT.

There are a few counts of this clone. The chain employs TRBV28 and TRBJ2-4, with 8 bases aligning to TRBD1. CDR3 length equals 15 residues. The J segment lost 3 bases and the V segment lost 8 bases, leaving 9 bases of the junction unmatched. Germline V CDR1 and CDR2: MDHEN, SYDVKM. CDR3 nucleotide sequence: TGTGCCAGCGTCGAGACAGGGGTTGTCAAAAACATTCAGTACTTC. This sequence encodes CASVETGVVKNIQYF.

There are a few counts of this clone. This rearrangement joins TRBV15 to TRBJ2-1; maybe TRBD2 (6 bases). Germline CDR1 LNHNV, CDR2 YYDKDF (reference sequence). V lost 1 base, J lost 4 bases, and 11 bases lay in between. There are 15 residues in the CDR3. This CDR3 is CATSRAGGNYNEQFF. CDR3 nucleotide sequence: TGTGCCACCAGCAGAGCTGGGGGGAATTACAATGAGCAGTTCTTC.

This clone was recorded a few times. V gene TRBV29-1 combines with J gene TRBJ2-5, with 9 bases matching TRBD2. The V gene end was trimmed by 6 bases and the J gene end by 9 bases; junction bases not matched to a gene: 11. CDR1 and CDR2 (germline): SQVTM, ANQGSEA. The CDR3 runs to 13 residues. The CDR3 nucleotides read TGCAGCGTCGGGGGGACTAGCCCCGGGGCCCAGTACTTC. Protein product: CSVGGTSPGAQYF.

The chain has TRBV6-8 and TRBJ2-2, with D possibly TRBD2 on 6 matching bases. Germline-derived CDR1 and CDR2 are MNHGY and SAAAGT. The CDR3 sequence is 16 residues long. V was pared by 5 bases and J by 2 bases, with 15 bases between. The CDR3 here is CASSHRGGPNTGELFF. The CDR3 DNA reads TGTGCCAGCAGTCACCGAGGAGGGCCCAACACCGGGGAGCTGTTTTTT.

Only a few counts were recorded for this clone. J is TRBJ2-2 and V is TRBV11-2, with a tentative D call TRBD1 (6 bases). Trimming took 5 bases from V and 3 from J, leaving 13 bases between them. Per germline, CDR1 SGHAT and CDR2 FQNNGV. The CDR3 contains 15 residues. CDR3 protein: CASSPSDSYTGELFF. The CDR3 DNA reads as TGTGCCAGCAGCCCGTCGGACAGTTACACCGGGGAGCTGTTTTTT.

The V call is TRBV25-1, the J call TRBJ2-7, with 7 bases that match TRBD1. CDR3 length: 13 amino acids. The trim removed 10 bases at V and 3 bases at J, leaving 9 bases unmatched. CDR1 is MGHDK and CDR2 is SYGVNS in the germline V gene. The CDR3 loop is CATGQDLSYEQYF. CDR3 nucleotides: TGTGCCACCGGACAGGATCTTAGCTACGAGCAGTACTTC.

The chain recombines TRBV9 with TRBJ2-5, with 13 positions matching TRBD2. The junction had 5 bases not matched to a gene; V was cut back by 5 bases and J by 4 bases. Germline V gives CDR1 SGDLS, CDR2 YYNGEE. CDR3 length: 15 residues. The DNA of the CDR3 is TGTGCCAGCAGTCCAGGACTAGCGGGAGTAGAGACCCAGTACTTC. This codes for CASSPGLAGVETQYF.

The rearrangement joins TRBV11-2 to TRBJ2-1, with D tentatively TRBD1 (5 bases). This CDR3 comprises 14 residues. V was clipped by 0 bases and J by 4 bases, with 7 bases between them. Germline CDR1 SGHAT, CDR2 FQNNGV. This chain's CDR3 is CASSLDQGYNEQFF. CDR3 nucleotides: TGTGCCAGCAGCTTAGATCAGGGTTACAATGAGCAGTTCTTC.

CDR3 sequence (DNA): TGCAGCGTTGAGGGGGCACTGGGTGGAAACACCATATATTTT. As protein: CSVEGALGGNTIYF. The genes are TRBV29-1 and TRBJ1-3, with D tentatively TRBD1 (6 bases). The ends were cut back, 3 bases at V and 3 bases at J, with 12 bases in the middle. Germline V gene lookup returns CDR1 SQVTM and CDR2 ANQGSEA. The CDR3 extends over 14 amino acids.

The chain's CDR3 is CASSPGQLRDTQYF. The CDR3 coding sequence is TGTGCCAGCAGTCCGGGACAGCTCAGGGATACGCAGTATTTT. This rearrangement joins TRBV28 to TRBJ2-3; 7 nucleotides match TRBD1. The CDR3 covers 14 residues. Trimming cost V 5 bases and J 6 bases; bases outside gene matches: 8. CDR1 is MDHEN, CDR2 SYDVKM, per germline.

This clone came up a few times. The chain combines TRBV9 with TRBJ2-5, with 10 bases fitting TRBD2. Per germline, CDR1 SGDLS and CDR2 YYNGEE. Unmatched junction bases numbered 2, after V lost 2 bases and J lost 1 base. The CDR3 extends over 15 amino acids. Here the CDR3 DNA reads TGTGCCAGCAGCGTTACTAGCGGGGTCCAAGAGACCCAGTACTTC. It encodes CASSVTSGVQETQYF. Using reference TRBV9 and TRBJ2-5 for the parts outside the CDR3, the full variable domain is DSGVTQTPKHLITATGQRVTLRCSPRSGDLSVYWYQQSLDQGLQFLIQYYNGEERAKGNILERFSAQQFPDLHSELNLSSLELGDSALYFCASSVTSGVQETQYFGPGTRLLVL.

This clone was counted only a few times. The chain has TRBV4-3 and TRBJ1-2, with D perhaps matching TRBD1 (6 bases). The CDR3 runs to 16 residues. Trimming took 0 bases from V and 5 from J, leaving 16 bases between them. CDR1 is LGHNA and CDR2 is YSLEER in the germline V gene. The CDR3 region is CASSQDVAGALYGYTF. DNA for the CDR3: TGCGCCAGCAGCCAAGACGTGGCAGGGGCGCTTTATGGCTACACCTTC.

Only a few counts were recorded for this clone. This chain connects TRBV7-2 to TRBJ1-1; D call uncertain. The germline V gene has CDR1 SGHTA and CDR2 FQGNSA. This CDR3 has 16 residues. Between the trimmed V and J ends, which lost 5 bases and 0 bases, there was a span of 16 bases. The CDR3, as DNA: TGTGCCAGCAGCCCTAGGAGTTTGGCCGTGAACACTGAAGCTTTCTTT. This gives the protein CASSPRSLAVNTEAFF.

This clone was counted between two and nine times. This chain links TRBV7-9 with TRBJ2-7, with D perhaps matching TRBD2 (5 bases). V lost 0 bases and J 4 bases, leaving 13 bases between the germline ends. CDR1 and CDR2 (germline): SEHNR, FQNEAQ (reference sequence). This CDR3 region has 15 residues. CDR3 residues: CASSLAVRAWYEQYF. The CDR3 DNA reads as TGTGCCAGCAGCTTAGCGGTGAGGGCCTGGTACGAGCAGTACTTC.

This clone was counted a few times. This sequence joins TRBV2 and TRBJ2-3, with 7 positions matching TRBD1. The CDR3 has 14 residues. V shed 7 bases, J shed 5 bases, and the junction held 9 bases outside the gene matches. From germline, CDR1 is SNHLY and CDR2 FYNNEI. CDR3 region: CASTRDSLEDTQYF. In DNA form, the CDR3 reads TGTGCCAGCACACGGGACAGCCTAGAAGATACGCAGTATTTT.

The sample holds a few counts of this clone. The CDR3 spells CASSLRGVGLGEETQYF. The DNA of the CDR3 is TGTGCCAGCAGTTTAAGAGGGGTGGGACTGGGGGAGGAGACCCAGTACTTC. The chain couples TRBV27 to TRBJ2-5; perhaps TRBD2 as D (6 bases). The CDR3 covers 17 residues. The germline gives CDR1 MNHEY, CDR2 SMNVEV (reference sequence). V dropped 2 bases and J dropped 5 bases, with 21 bases sitting between them.